The text below deals with one T cell receptor beta chain. These data originate in a study of T cell repertoires in ileal Crohn's disease. This CDR3 is built from 13 residues. CDR1 and CDR2 (germline): LGHNA, YNFKEQ. The junction had 7 bases not matched to a gene; V was cut back by 8 bases and J by 3 bases. Libraries were prepared by immunoSEQ multiplex PCR; TCRdb keeps only in-frame clonotypes and omits some of them. The table has some 5,300 clones, around 81% seen once. V and J are TRBV4-2 and TRBJ2-7, with TRBD1 identical over 7 bases. Source material: ileal tissue. The TCR comes from an adult with Crohn's disease. The CDR3: CASRRDRGYEQYF. Written as DNA, the CDR3 is TGTGCCAGCCGCCGGGACAGAGGCTACGAGCAGTACTTC.